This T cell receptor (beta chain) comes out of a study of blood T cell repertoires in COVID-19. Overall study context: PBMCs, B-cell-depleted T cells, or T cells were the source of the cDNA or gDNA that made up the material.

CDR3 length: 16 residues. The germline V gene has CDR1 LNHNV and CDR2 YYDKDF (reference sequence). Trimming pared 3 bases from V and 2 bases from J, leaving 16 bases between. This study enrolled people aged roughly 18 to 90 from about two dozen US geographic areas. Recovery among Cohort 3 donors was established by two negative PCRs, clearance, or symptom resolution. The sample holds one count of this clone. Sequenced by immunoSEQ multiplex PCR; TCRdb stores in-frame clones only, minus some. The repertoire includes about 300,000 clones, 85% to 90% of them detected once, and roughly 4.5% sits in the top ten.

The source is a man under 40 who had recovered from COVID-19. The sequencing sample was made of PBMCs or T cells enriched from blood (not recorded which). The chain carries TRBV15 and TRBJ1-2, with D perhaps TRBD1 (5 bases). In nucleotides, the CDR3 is TGTGCCACCAGCAGTTTATCGCAGGGAGGGAACTATGGCTACACCTTC. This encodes CATSSLSQGGNYGYTF.